This T cell receptor (beta chain) was captured by sequencing in a study of shared clonotypes between healthy human individuals. Study background: The study drew on a couple of women and a few men aged 18 to 49 as donors.

A few counts support this clone. Its antigen is still unknown. Within the sample, other DNA sequences also encode this same CDR3. Clones were read by immunoSEQ multiplex PCR, and TCRdb kept only the in-frame ones, dropping some. The profile shows under 600,000 clones, around 78% of them singletons. The germline CDR1 and CDR2 sequences are SGHNT and YENEEA. Trimming took 5 bases from V and 2 from J, leaving 11 bases between them. This CDR3 spans 14 amino acids. Broader study findings: The authors expected sequencing depth to affect clonotype sharing among donors.

This clonotype was obtained from a woman between 35 and 50 years old in good health. Some clones in this sample may be carry-over from other donors' samples. This chain uses TRBV11-3 with TRBJ2-3, with D possibly matching TRBD1 (5 bases). Sequencing input: PBMCs. CDR3 sequence reads: CASSKGILTDTQYF. The CDR3 coding sequence is TGTGCCAGCAGCAAGGGGATACTCACAGATACGCAGTATTTT.